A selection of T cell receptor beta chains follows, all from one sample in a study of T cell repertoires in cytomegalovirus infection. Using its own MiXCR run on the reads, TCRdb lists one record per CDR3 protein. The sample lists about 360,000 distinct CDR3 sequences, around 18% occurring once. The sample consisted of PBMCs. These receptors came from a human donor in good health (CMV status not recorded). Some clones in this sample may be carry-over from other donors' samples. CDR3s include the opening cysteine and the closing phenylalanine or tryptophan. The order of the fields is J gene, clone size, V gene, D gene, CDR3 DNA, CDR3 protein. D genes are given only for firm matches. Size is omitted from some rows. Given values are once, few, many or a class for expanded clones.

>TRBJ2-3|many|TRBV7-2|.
TGTGCCAGCAGCTTAGTGGGGCCGAACACAGATACGCAGTATTTT
CASSLVGPNTDTQYF
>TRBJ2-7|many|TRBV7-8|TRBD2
TGTGCCAGCAGCTTAGTTCCCAGCGGGAGGATCAACGAGCAGTACTTC
CASSLVPSGRINEQYF
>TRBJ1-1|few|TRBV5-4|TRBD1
TGTGCCAGCAGCTCGAACAGGGGAAGAGCTGAAGCTTTCTTT
CASSSNRGRAEAFF
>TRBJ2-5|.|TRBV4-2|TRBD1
TGTGCCAGCAGCCAAGACCCGGGACAGGGCACCCAGTACTTC
CASSQDPGQGTQYF
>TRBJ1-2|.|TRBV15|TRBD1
TGTGCCACCAGTTTCAGGACAGGTTCCCACTATGGCTACACCTTC
CATSFRTGSHYGYTF
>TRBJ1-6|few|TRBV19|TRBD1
TGTGCCAGTAGTACCACTCGTTTCCGGGGACAGGGGAAGAGGAATTCACCCCTCCACTTT
CASSTTRFRGQGKRNSPLHF
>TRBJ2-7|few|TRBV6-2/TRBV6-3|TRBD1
TGTGCCAGCATACCGGGACAGATGGTCTACGAGCAGTACTTC
CASIPGQMVYEQYF
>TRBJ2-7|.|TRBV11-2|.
TGTGCCAGCAGCTCCTCCGGACTGTTCCGCGAGCAGTACTTC
CASSSSGLFREQYF
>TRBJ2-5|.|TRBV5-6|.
TGTGCCAGCAGCTTGATGCGTGGGGCTAACCAAGAGACCCAGTACTTC
CASSLMRGANQETQYF
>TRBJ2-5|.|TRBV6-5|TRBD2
TGTGCCAGCAGTTACTCATCCCTAGCGGGGGGGATCCAAGAGACCCAGTACTTC
CASSYSSLAGGIQETQYF
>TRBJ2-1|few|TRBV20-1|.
TGCAGTGCTAGAAGAAGGGTTTATTCTAGCTCGAGAAATGAGCAGTTCTTC
CSARRRVYSSSRNEQFF
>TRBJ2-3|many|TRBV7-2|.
TGTGCCAGCAGCTCCCAGGGCACAGATACGCAGTATTTT
CASSSQGTDTQYF
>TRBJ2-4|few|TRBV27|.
TGTGCCAGCATCCGTCTAGCCAAAAACATTCAGTACTTC
CASIRLAKNIQYF
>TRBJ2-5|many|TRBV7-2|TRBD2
TGTGCCAGCAGCAAAAATGGGGGGGGAGAGACCCAGTACTTC
CASSKNGGGETQYF
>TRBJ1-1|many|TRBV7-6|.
TGTGCCAGCAGCTCGAGGACAGAAAACACTGAAGCTTTCTTT
CASSSRTENTEAFF
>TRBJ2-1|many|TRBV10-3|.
TGTGCCATCAGTGAGGGGTCATGGAGGTTCTTC
CAISEGSWRFF
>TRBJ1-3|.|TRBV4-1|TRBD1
TGCGCCAGCAGCTTCGACCGGGACAGGAGAGGAGACACCATATATTTT
CASSFDRDRRGDTIYF
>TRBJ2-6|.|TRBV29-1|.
TGCAGCGTCGACCGGGTGGGGGCCAACGTCCTGACTTTC
CSVDRVGANVLTF
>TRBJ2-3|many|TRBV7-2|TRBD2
TGTGCCAGCAGCCCCCATTCCGGGACTAGCGATGGTCCAGATACGCAGTATTTT
CASSPHSGTSDGPDTQYF
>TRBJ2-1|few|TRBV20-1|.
TGCAGTGCTAGACCTGGAGGGTCCGAGCAGTTCTTC
CSARPGGSEQFF
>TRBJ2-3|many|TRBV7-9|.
TGTGCCAGCAGCTCATCCGACGGCTCCCGTGAGACGCAGTATTTT
CASSSSDGSRETQYF
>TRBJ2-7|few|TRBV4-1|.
TGCGCCAGCAGCCATCGCATACGTGGGGAAAGAGTCGGGGAGCAGTACTTC
CASSHRIRGERVGEQYF
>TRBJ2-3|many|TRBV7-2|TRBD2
TGTGCCAGCAGCTTGGGACTAGCGGTCTCCCCAGATACGCAGTATTTT
CASSLGLAVSPDTQYF
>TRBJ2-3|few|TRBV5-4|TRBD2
TGTGCCAGCAGCTTGGGCGGGGAGGGAGGGCAGTATTTT
CASSLGGEGGQYF
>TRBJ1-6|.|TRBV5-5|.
TGTGCCAGCAGCTTCGCGGGGGGAGATTCACCCCTCCACTTT
CASSFAGGDSPLHF
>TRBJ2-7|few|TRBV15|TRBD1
TGTGCCACCAGCTCACCGGGACAGGCATCACGGGAGCAGTACTTC
CATSSPGQASREQYF
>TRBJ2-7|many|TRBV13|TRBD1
TGTGCCAGCAGCTCCGGACAGGGACCGACCTACGAGCAGTACTTC
CASSSGQGPTYEQYF
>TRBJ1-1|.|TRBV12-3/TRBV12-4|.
TGTGCCAGCAGAGCGGCGAGGCGGCTGAACACTGAAGCTTTCTTT
CASRAARRLNTEAFF
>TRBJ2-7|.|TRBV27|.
TGTGCCAGCAGTTTCTTCCCGGCCTACGAGCAGTACTTC
CASSFFPAYEQYF